The 3 T cell receptor beta chains below come from one sample, sequenced in a study of prognosis after radiotherapy for stage I lung cancer. The TCR beta CDR3 region was amplified from genomic DNA, with two rounds of multiplex PCR being used for the amplification. First-round PCR employed TRBV- and TRBJ-specific primers for each gene. Via MiXCR, TCRdb re-called the multiplex PCR reads, giving one row per CDR3 protein. The sample yields fewer than 40,000 distinct CDR3 sequences, about 31% seen once. The material sequenced was PBMCs, taken before or after stereotactic body radiation therapy (not recorded which). The source of these receptors is a donor aged 50 or older with non-small cell lung cancer.

In this sample, this clonotype turned up many times. The gene calls are TRBV7-9 and TRBJ2-1, with 7 bases fitting TRBD1. Trimming removed 3 bases from V and 3 bases from J; junction bases left unmatched: 11. The CDR3 spans 17 residues. Germline CDR1 and CDR2: SEHNR and FQNEAQ (reference sequence). Written as DNA, the CDR3 is TGTGCCAGCAGCTTCTTACACGCCGACAGGGACTACAATGAGCAGTTCTTC. Translating it yields CASSFLHADRDYNEQFF.

The V gene is TRBV19, the J gene TRBJ2-2; unclear D gene. CDR3 length: 15 amino acids. Trimming took off 5 bases at V and 5 bases at J, with 15 bases between the two ends. Germline CDR1 is LNHDA and CDR2 is SQIVND (reference sequence). Here the CDR3 DNA reads TGTGCCAGTAGTCCGGACCTCATGGGGACCGGGGAGCTGTTTTTT. This encodes CASSPDLMGTGELFF.

This clonotype was recorded many times. The genes are TRBV6-2 or TRBV6-3 and TRBJ1-1; 9 positions match TRBD1. CDR1 is MNHEY, CDR2 SVGEGT, per germline. The CDR3 spans 14 residues. V was pared by 2 bases and J by 8 bases, with 6 bases of the junction left unmatched. CDR3: CASSYGLGTGEAFF. CDR3 DNA sequence: TGTGCCAGCAGTTACGGCCTCGGGACAGGGGAAGCTTTCTTT.